This T cell receptor beta chain was observed in a study of T cell responses to AZD1222 COVID-19 vaccine. The data were produced by immunoSEQ multiplex PCR, yet TCRdb's version contains in-frame clones alone and is incomplete. This table has some 130,000 clones, 70% to 90% appearing once. The J segment lost 7 bases and the V segment lost 4 bases, leaving 7 bases of the junction unmatched. The CDR3 is made up of 14 amino acids. CDR1 and CDR2 (germline): SGHRS, YFSETQ. The sequence derives from an adult in good health. The chain couples TRBV5-1 to TRBJ2-1; 8 bases map to TRBD2. Specimen: peripheral blood, collected on day 0 of AZD1222 vaccination. CDR3 region: CASSPGLAGNEQFF. CDR3 DNA: TGCGCCAGCAGCCCTGGACTAGCAGGGAATGAGCAGTTCTTC.